This is a list of T cell receptor beta chains from one sample in a study of radiation and T cells in renal cell carcinoma. TCRdb's copy holds only in-frame clones and misses some; the assay was immunoSEQ multiplex PCR. The sample includes 70,000 to 95,000 clones, 70% to 85% of them seen just once. Sequences were derived from blood, sampled from a patient whose treatment included radiotherapy and nephrectomy. The receptors here all came from a man between 60 and 75 years old with renal cell carcinoma. Both conserved end residues are part of each CDR3. Each record gives: V gene, D gene, clone size, J gene, CDR3 protein, CDR3 DNA. A D gene is named only where the DNA matches it firmly. Only some rows state a clone size, as once, few, many or a class for expanded clones.

V gene: TRBV5-1
D gene: -
clone size: -
J gene: TRBJ2-7
CDR3 protein: CASSLDRRSYEQYF
CDR3 DNA: TGCGCCAGCAGCTTGGATCGCCGCTCCTACGAGCAGTACTTC

V gene: TRBV2
D gene: -
clone size: once
J gene: TRBJ2-5
CDR3 protein: CASARDFRETQYF
CDR3 DNA: TGTGCCAGCGCCCGGGACTTTCGAGAGACCCAGTACTTC

V gene: TRBV10-3
D gene: TRBD1
clone size: -
J gene: TRBJ1-2
CDR3 protein: CAISGVTGIGYGYTF
CDR3 DNA: TGTGCCATCAGTGGAGTGACAGGGATCGGCTATGGCTACACCTTC

V gene: TRBV27
D gene: TRBD1
clone size: -
J gene: TRBJ2-7
CDR3 protein: CASGTGGYEQYF
CDR3 DNA: TGTGCCAGCGGGACAGGGGGCTACGAGCAGTACTTC

V gene: TRBV18
D gene: -
clone size: once
J gene: TRBJ2-7
CDR3 protein: CASSPSSTDSYEQYF
CDR3 DNA: TGTGCCAGCTCACCCTCCTCGACAGACTCCTACGAGCAGTACTTC

V gene: TRBV29-1
D gene: TRBD2
clone size: -
J gene: TRBJ2-2
CDR3 protein: CSVTESGTSLTGELFF
CDR3 DNA: TGCAGCGTTACAGAGTCCGGGACTAGCTTGACCGGGGAGCTGTTTTTT

V gene: TRBV19
D gene: -
clone size: -
J gene: TRBJ1-5
CDR3 protein: CASSRTLAGQKNQPQHF
CDR3 DNA: TGTGCCAGTAGTCGCACCCTCGCGGGACAAAAAAATCAGCCCCAGCATTTT

V gene: TRBV11-2
D gene: -
clone size: -
J gene: TRBJ2-5
CDR3 protein: CASSLRGETQYF
CDR3 DNA: TGTGCCAGCAGCCTCCGGGGGGAGACCCAGTACTTC

V gene: TRBV11-2
D gene: -
clone size: once
J gene: TRBJ2-2
CDR3 protein: CASSLDAGPHTGELFF
CDR3 DNA: TGTGCCAGCAGCTTAGACGCAGGCCCCCATACCGGGGAGCTGTTTTTT

V gene: TRBV28
D gene: -
clone size: -
J gene: TRBJ1-5
CDR3 protein: CASNPLGDQPQHF
CDR3 DNA: TGTGCCAGCAATCCCTTGGGGGATCAGCCCCAGCATTTT

V gene: TRBV30
D gene: -
clone size: -
J gene: TRBJ2-2
CDR3 protein: CAWGSNTGELFF
CDR3 DNA: TGTGCCTGGGGCAGCAACACCGGGGAGCTGTTTTTT

V gene: TRBV25-1
D gene: TRBD1
clone size: few
J gene: TRBJ1-1
CDR3 protein: CASRAGTAENTEAFF
CDR3 DNA: TGTGCCAGCAGGGCCGGGACAGCTGAGAACACTGAAGCTTTCTTT

V gene: TRBV11-2
D gene: -
clone size: -
J gene: TRBJ2-5
CDR3 protein: CASSLSGARETQYF
CDR3 DNA: TGTGCCAGCAGCTTATCGGGGGCCCGTGAGACCCAGTACTTC

V gene: TRBV4-1
D gene: -
clone size: -
J gene: TRBJ2-7
CDR3 protein: CASSQETQLYEQYF
CDR3 DNA: TGCGCCAGCAGCCAAGAAACCCAGCTCTACGAGCAGTACTTC

V gene: TRBV7-9
D gene: -
clone size: -
J gene: TRBJ1-1
CDR3 protein: CATRPRQAKAFF
CDR3 DNA: TGTGCCACCCGTCCCCGACAGGCTAAAGCTTTCTTT

V gene: TRBV4-2
D gene: TRBD2
clone size: -
J gene: TRBJ2-6
CDR3 protein: CASSQEGILAGPSGANVLTF
CDR3 DNA: TGTGCCAGCAGCCAAGAAGGAATCCTAGCGGGCCCCTCTGGGGCCAACGTCCTGACTTTC

V gene: TRBV27
D gene: -
clone size: -
J gene: TRBJ1-5
CDR3 protein: CASSPMTGDQPQHF
CDR3 DNA: TGTGCCAGCAGTCCGATGACAGGTGATCAGCCCCAGCATTTT

V gene: TRBV29-1
D gene: -
clone size: -
J gene: TRBJ2-3
CDR3 protein: CSVEVFGYRNTQYF
CDR3 DNA: TGCAGCGTTGAAGTTTTCGGATATCGGAATACGCAGTATTTT

V gene: TRBV7-8
D gene: TRBD1
clone size: -
J gene: TRBJ2-7
CDR3 protein: CASSPPGTGGSYEQYF
CDR3 DNA: TGTGCCAGCAGCCCCCCCGGGACAGGGGGCTCCTACGAGCAGTACTTC

V gene: TRBV21-1
D gene: -
clone size: -
J gene: TRBJ2-2
CDR3 protein: CASPELTWDTGELFF
CDR3 DNA: TGTGCCAGCCCTGAATTAACGTGGGACACCGGGGAGCTGTTTTTT

V gene: TRBV2
D gene: -
clone size: -
J gene: TRBJ2-1
CDR3 protein: CASSETGISYNEQFF
CDR3 DNA: TGTGCCAGCAGCGAAACAGGGATCTCCTACAATGAGCAGTTCTTC

V gene: TRBV30
D gene: -
clone size: -
J gene: TRBJ2-7
CDR3 protein: CAWMREGLYEQYF
CDR3 DNA: TGTGCCTGGATGCGGGAAGGGCTCTACGAGCAGTACTTC

V gene: TRBV30
D gene: -
clone size: -
J gene: TRBJ2-1
CDR3 protein: CAWSSGQRNEQFF
CDR3 DNA: TGTGCCTGGAGTTCAGGACAGCGCAATGAGCAGTTCTTC

V gene: TRBV15
D gene: TRBD2
clone size: -
J gene: TRBJ2-2
CDR3 protein: CATSRDPAGDTGELFF
CDR3 DNA: TGTGCCACCAGCAGAGATCCAGCGGGAGACACCGGGGAGCTGTTTTTT

V gene: TRBV2
D gene: -
clone size: -
J gene: TRBJ1-6
CDR3 protein: CASRDDNSPLHF
CDR3 DNA: TGTGCCAGCAGGGATGATAATTCACCCCTCCACTTT

V gene: TRBV4-1
D gene: -
clone size: few
J gene: TRBJ2-7
CDR3 protein: CASSQGPRMPEQYF
CDR3 DNA: TGCGCCAGCAGCCAAGGGCCTCGGATGCCTGAGCAGTACTTC

V gene: TRBV19
D gene: -
clone size: few
J gene: TRBJ1-2
CDR3 protein: CASKGYYGYTF
CDR3 DNA: TGTGCCAGTAAGGGGTACTATGGCTACACCTTC

V gene: TRBV28
D gene: TRBD2
clone size: -
J gene: TRBJ2-2
CDR3 protein: CASSGRKGGELFF
CDR3 DNA: TGTGCCAGTAGCGGGAGAAAGGGCGGGGAGCTGTTTTTT

V gene: TRBV9
D gene: -
clone size: -
J gene: TRBJ2-3
CDR3 protein: CASSLNVKRDLTDTQYF
CDR3 DNA: TGTGCCAGCAGCCTGAACGTCAAACGGGACCTCACAGATACGCAGTATTTT

V gene: TRBV28
D gene: TRBD2
clone size: -
J gene: TRBJ2-2
CDR3 protein: CASSFRTSGRIGELFF
CDR3 DNA: TGTGCCAGCAGTTTCCGGACTAGCGGGAGGATCGGGGAGCTGTTTTTT

V gene: TRBV6-1
D gene: -
clone size: -
J gene: TRBJ1-1
CDR3 protein: CASRPGEGSSGAFF
CDR3 DNA: TGTGCCAGCAGACCAGGCGAGGGATCTTCCGGAGCTTTCTTT